This passage covers 30 T cell receptor beta chains from one sample sequenced in a study of T cell changes during pregnancy in multiple sclerosis. Sequencing was performed with immunoSEQ multiplex PCR; in TCRdb, only in-frame clones are kept and a portion is missing. The table records around 80,000 clones, nearly 95% of them present only once. The starting material was peripheral blood, obtained in the second trimester of pregnancy. The origin of the receptors is a female donor in good health, enrolled as a control in a pregnancy study.

The CDR3 is CASSRDRATSEQYF. The CDR3 nucleotides read TGTGCCAGCAGCAGGGACAGGGCAACCTCCGAGCAGTACTTC. The V call is TRBV11-2, the J call TRBJ2-7, with 9 bases lining up with TRBD1. CDR1 is SGHAT, CDR2 FQNNGV, per germline. The CDR3 totals 14 residues. The V segment lost 5 bases and the J segment 6 bases; nucleotides outside the gene matches: 8.

The CDR3 region is CASSTGATHTEAFF. Here the CDR3 DNA reads TGTGCCAGTAGCACAGGGGCCACCCACACTGAAGCTTTCTTT. This rearrangement joins TRBV19 to TRBJ1-1; TRBD1 aligns across 7 bases. The CDR3 length is 14 residues. Germline-derived CDR1 and CDR2 are LNHDA and SQIVND (reference sequence). V lost 6 bases, J lost 3 bases, and 7 bases stayed unmatched.

This chain uses TRBV18 with TRBJ1-1; D ambiguous. The CDR3 is 12 residues long. CDR1 and CDR2 (germline): KGHSH, LQKENI. V lost 8 bases and J lost 3, with 10 bases in between. The CDR3 DNA reads as TGTGCCAGCCTTACGGTGCACACTGAAGCTTTCTTT. This codes for CASLTVHTEAFF.

V and J are TRBV5-1 and TRBJ2-3; D not certain. V lost 3 bases and J lost 6, with 14 bases in between. CDR3 length: 14 residues. Germline CDR1 and CDR2: SGHRS and YFSETQ. The CDR3 protein is CASSSSRSVDTQYF. The CDR3 nucleotides read TGCGCCAGCAGCTCGTCCCGGTCCGTGGATACGCAGTATTTT. Drawing the rest from reference TRBV5-1 and TRBJ2-3, the complete variable domain is KAGVTQTPRYLIKTRGQQVTLSCSPISGHRSVSWYQQTPGQGLQFLFEYFSETQRNKGNFPGRFSGRQFSNSRSEMNVSTLELGDSALYLCASSSSRSVDTQYFGPGTRLTVL.

The genes are TRBV27 and TRBJ2-2; maybe TRBD1 (5 bases). Germline values: CDR1 MNHEY, CDR2 SMNVEV (reference sequence). This CDR3 has 14 residues. Between the trimmed V and J ends, which lost 2 bases and 6 bases, there was a span of 10 bases. The CDR3 nucleotides read TGTGCCAGCAGTTTACAGGGCGCGGCCGGGGAGCTGTTTTTT. Translation gives CASSLQGAAGELFF.

As concerns this clone: The junction shows a germline mismatch at one end, possibly a read error. The chain carries TRBV29-1 and TRBJ2-1; D uncertain. The length of the CDR3 is 12 residues. Germline V gene lookup returns CDR1 SQVTM and CDR2 ANQGSEA. For the CDR3, the DNA is TGCAGCGTTGAAGATCCCTATAATGAGCAGTTCTTC. It yields the protein CSVEDPYNEQFF.

DNA of the CDR3: TGTGCCAGCAGCTTGGCGGTGGACAGGGTAAGCAATGAGCAGTTCTTC. Amino acid sequence: CASSLAVDRVSNEQFF. V is TRBV5-5 and J is TRBJ2-1; 8 positions match TRBD1. The CDR3 is 16 residues long. Looked up from germline, CDR1 is SGHKS and CDR2 is YYEKEE (reference sequence). V lost 0 bases and J lost 6; bases outside the gene matches: 8.

The chain combines TRBV7-2 with TRBJ2-7, with 12 positions matching TRBD2. The CDR3 sequence is 15 residues long. Germline V gives CDR1 SGHTA, CDR2 FQGNSA. V trimming: 6 bases; J trimming: 5 bases; junction bases outside the gene matches: 8. The DNA for the CDR3 is TGTGCCAGCAGTCCTGGACTAGCGGGAAGCAACGAGCAGTACTTC. Protein product: CASSPGLAGSNEQYF.

CDR3 in amino acids: CAPRRGPSPSTGELFF. As DNA, the CDR3 is TGTGCCCCCAGGAGGGGGCCCTCCCCGAGCACCGGGGAGCTGTTTTTT. J is TRBJ2-2 and V is TRBV19; a weak D match, TRBD1 (7 bases). This CDR3 has 16 residues. Germline V gene data show CDR1 as LNHDA and CDR2 as SQIVND (reference sequence). V lost 11 bases and J 4 bases, leaving 23 bases between the germline ends.

The rearrangement joins TRBV5-4 to TRBJ1-2, with D unclear. The V end was cut by 4 bases, the J end by 4 bases, with 20 bases between. This CDR3 is built from 16 residues. Germline lookup yields CDR1 SGHNT and CDR2 YYREEE (reference sequence). The CDR3 sequence: CASSGQTGRYFYGYTF. Written as DNA, the CDR3 is TGTGCCAGCAGCGGTCAGACCGGGAGGTATTTCTATGGCTACACCTTC.

This chain joins TRBV6-1 and TRBJ1-5; D remains ambiguous. The V end lost 1 base, the J end lost 2 bases, and 9 bases lay between the germline ends. From germline, CDR1 is MNHNS and CDR2 SASEGT. The length of the CDR3 is 15 residues. CDR3 loop: CASSEVTKGNQPQHF. DNA for the CDR3: TGTGCCAGCAGTGAAGTAACAAAAGGCAATCAGCCCCAGCATTTT.

The rearrangement links TRBV5-4 to TRBJ2-3, with TRBD2 matching over 10 bases. The CDR3 loop spans 14 amino acids. Looked up from germline, CDR1 is SGHNT and CDR2 is YYREEE (reference sequence). V gave up 8 bases and J gave up 4 bases; unmatched junction bases: 7. CDR3 region: CASTPAGGADTQYF. The DNA of the CDR3 is TGTGCCAGTACCCCAGCGGGAGGGGCAGATACGCAGTATTTT.

This rearrangement joins TRBV20-1 to TRBJ2-5; D call uncertain. This CDR3 spans 11 amino acids. In germline, CDR1 is DFQATT, CDR2 SNEGSKA (reference sequence). Trimming took 5 bases from V and 4 from J, leaving 8 bases between them. CDR3 amino acids: CSAHARETQYF. CDR3 nucleotides: TGCAGTGCTCACGCGAGAGAGACCCAGTACTTC.

The chain has TRBV13 and TRBJ2-5; 12 bases match TRBD2. Germline CDR1 is PRHDT and CDR2 is FYEKMQ (reference sequence). The V and J ends lost 4 bases and 5 bases, in that order; junction bases with no gene match: 8. The CDR3 is 16 residues long. The CDR3 DNA follows: TGTGCCAGCAGCTCCCAAAAGACTAGCGGGAGTGAGACCCAGTACTTC. The encoded protein is CASSSQKTSGSETQYF.

The genes are TRBV7-6 and TRBJ2-7; 9 positions agree with TRBD1. Germline CDR1 SGHVS, CDR2 FNYEAQ. V lost 5 bases to trimming and J lost 2 bases; unmatched junction nucleotides: 4. The CDR3 is 14 amino acids. The CDR3 region is CASSTRQGAYEQYF. The CDR3, as DNA: TGTGCCAGCAGCACCCGACAGGGGGCCTACGAGCAGTACTTC.

V is TRBV5-6 and J is TRBJ2-1, with TRBD1 identical over 8 bases. In germline, CDR1 is SGHDT, CDR2 YYEEEE. Trimming at V came to 0 bases and at J to 6 bases, leaving 2 bases not matched to a gene. The CDR3 has 14 residues. The CDR3 reads CASSLGQGFNEQFF. CDR3 coding DNA: TGTGCCAGCAGCTTGGGACAGGGGTTCAATGAGCAGTTCTTC.

The chain employs TRBV27 and TRBJ2-1; 13 nucleotides line up with TRBD2. This CDR3 is 21 amino acids long. Germline assignment: CDR1 MNHEY and CDR2 SMNVEV (reference sequence). The ends lost 2 bases at V and 0 bases at J; junction bases unmatched: 13. The CDR3 nucleotides are TGTGCCAGCAGTTTAAGGTTCCGGGGACTAGCGGGAACTCTCTCCTACAATGAGCAGTTCTTC. Its translation is CASSLRFRGLAGTLSYNEQFF.

This clone came up once. V is TRBV5-1 and J is TRBJ2-7; 8 nucleotides agree with TRBD2. Trimming cost V 4 bases and J 1 base; bases outside gene matches: 4. Germline CDR1 SGHRS, CDR2 YFSETQ. CDR3 length: 14 amino acids. The CDR3 DNA reads as TGCGCCAGCAGCGCAACTAGCGGATCCTACGAGCAGTACTTC. Protein product: CASSATSGSYEQYF.

J is TRBJ2-7 and V is TRBV6-1; TRBD1 agrees at 9 bases. This CDR3 has 15 amino acids. The germline CDR1 and CDR2 sequences are MNHNS and SASEGT. J lost 0 bases, V lost 0 bases, and 0 bases had no gene match. In DNA form, the CDR3 reads TGTGCCAGCAGTGAAGCGACAGGGGGCTCCTACGAGCAGTACTTC. It encodes CASSEATGGSYEQYF.

The chain carries TRBV5-6 and TRBJ1-1; tentatively, D is TRBD1 (5 bases). The length of the CDR3 is 19 residues. Germline loops: CDR1 SGHDT, CDR2 YYEEEE. Deletions cut 1 base from V and 0 bases from J, with 22 bases between. CDR3 amino acids: CASSLQAREDTLMNTEAFF. The CDR3 DNA reads as TGTGCCAGCAGCTTGCAGGCTCGAGAGGACACGTTAATGAACACTGAAGCTTTCTTT.

Only one count was recorded for this clone. V and J are TRBV6-5 and TRBJ2-5; TRBD2 aligns across 8 bases. CDR3 length equals 16 residues. V lost 2 bases, J lost 5 bases, and 10 bases stayed unmatched. Germline CDR1 MNHEY, CDR2 SVGAGI. The CDR3 region has the DNA TGTGCCAGCAGTTACGCAGATGGGACTAGTTTGGAGACCCAGTACTTC. Translating it yields CASSYADGTSLETQYF.

This clone was seen only once. This rearrangement joins TRBV2 to TRBJ2-5; 10 bases align to TRBD1. This CDR3 spans 14 amino acids. V was clipped by 5 bases and J by 5 bases; unmatched bases: 5. CDR1 SNHLY and CDR2 FYNNEI come from the germline V gene. CDR3 nucleotide sequence: TGTGCCAGCAGTCGGGACAGGGGAACGGAGACCCAGTACTTC. It specifies CASSRDRGTETQYF.

The chain links TRBV2 to TRBJ1-4; TRBD1 matches 11 bases. V trimming: 6 bases; J trimming: 10 bases; junction bases outside the gene matches: 7. The CDR3 is 14 residues long. Looked up from germline, CDR1 is SNHLY and CDR2 is FYNNEI. The CDR3 DNA follows: TGTGCCAGCAGCGTGGACAGGGGGCTCGTAAAACTGTTTTTT. Encoded protein: CASSVDRGLVKLFF.

The chain links TRBV5-1 to TRBJ2-2, with TRBD1 identical over 7 bases. This CDR3 comprises 14 residues. CDR1 is SGHRS and CDR2 is YFSETQ in the germline V gene. V shed 6 bases, J shed 1 base, and the junction held 3 bases outside the gene matches. This CDR3 reads CASTRTGNTGELFF. DNA of the CDR3: TGCGCCAGCACCAGGACAGGGAACACCGGGGAGCTGTTTTTT.

This clone came up once. CDR3 sequence (DNA): TGTGCCTTAGCGGGAGGGCCGGAGGATGAGCAGTTCTTC. It codes for CALAGGPEDEQFF. The chain uses TRBV10-3 and TRBJ2-1; 11 bases agree with TRBD2. The CDR3 extends over 13 amino acids. V was clipped by 11 bases and J by 8 bases; unmatched bases: 8. Germline CDR1 and CDR2: ENHRY and SYGVKD.

The chain links TRBV2 to TRBJ2-7; 9 bases are shared with TRBD2. This CDR3 contains 14 residues. V was clipped by 5 bases and J by 3 bases; unmatched bases: 5. Per the germline V gene, CDR1 is SNHLY and CDR2 is FYNNEI. CDR3 residues: CASSSLAGLYEQYF. The DNA for the CDR3 is TGTGCCAGCAGTAGTCTAGCGGGGCTCTACGAGCAGTACTTC. Combining the CDR3 with reference TRBV2 and TRBJ2-7 gives the whole variable domain EPEVTQTPSHQVTQMGQEVILRCVPISNHLYFYWYRQILGQKVEFLVSFYNNEISEKSEIFDDQFSVERPDGSNFTLKIRSTKLEDSAMYFCASSSLAGLYEQYFGPGTRLTVT.

The chain combines TRBV6-5 with TRBJ1-5; 10 nucleotides agree with TRBD1. Germline CDR1 and CDR2: MNHEY and SVGAGI. After removal of 5 bases from V and 7 bases from J, the junction contained 5 bases not matched to a gene. There are 14 residues in the CDR3. Written as DNA, the CDR3 is TGTGCCAGCAGTCTCGACAGGGGGCGGCAGCCCCAGCATTTT. Amino acids: CASSLDRGRQPQHF.

The J gene is TRBJ2-1, the V gene TRBV19, with 8 bases aligning to TRBD1. The CDR3 runs to 17 residues. Germline lookup yields CDR1 LNHDA and CDR2 SQIVND (reference sequence). V shed 0 bases and J 7 bases; nucleotides not matched to a gene: 11. The CDR3 nucleotides read TGTGCCAGTAGTATAGATCTGGGGACAGGATTTTTTAATGAGCAGTTCTTC. Translation: CASSIDLGTGFFNEQFF.

The rearrangement links TRBV2 to TRBJ2-2, with a tentative D call TRBD1 (6 bases). Germline V CDR1 and CDR2: SNHLY, FYNNEI. The CDR3 covers 15 residues. The V end lost 6 bases, the J end lost 1 base, and 12 bases lay between the germline ends. The CDR3 DNA reads TGTGCCAGCAGATACCTGGACAGGAACACCGGGGAGCTGTTTTTT. It codes for CASRYLDRNTGELFF.

The chain combines TRBV2 with TRBJ2-5; D is uncertain. V shed 3 bases and J shed 8 bases, with 10 bases lying between them. The germline gives CDR1 SNHLY, CDR2 FYNNEI. The CDR3 is 12 amino acids. The CDR3 DNA reads TGTGCCAGCAGTGAGGGCTACCCAACCCAGTACTTC. The encoded protein is CASSEGYPTQYF. Combining the CDR3 with reference TRBV2 and TRBJ2-5 gives the whole variable domain EPEVTQTPSHQVTQMGQEVILRCVPISNHLYFYWYRQILGQKVEFLVSFYNNEISEKSEIFDDQFSVERPDGSNFTLKIRSTKLEDSAMYFCASSEGYPTQYFGPGTRLLVL.